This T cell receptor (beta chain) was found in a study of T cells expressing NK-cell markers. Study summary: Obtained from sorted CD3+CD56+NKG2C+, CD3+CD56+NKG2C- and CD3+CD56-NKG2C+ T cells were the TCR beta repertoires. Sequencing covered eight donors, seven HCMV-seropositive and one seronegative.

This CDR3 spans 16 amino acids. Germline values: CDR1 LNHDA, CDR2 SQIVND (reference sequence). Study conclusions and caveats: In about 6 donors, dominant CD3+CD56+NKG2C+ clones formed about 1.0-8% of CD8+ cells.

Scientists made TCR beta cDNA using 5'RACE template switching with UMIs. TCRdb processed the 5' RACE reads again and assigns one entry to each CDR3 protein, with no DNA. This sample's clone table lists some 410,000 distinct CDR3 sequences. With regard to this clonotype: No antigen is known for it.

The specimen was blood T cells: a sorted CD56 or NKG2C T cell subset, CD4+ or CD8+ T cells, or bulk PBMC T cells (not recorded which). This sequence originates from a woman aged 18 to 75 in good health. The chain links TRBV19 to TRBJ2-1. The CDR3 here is CASSINPTISYNEQFF.